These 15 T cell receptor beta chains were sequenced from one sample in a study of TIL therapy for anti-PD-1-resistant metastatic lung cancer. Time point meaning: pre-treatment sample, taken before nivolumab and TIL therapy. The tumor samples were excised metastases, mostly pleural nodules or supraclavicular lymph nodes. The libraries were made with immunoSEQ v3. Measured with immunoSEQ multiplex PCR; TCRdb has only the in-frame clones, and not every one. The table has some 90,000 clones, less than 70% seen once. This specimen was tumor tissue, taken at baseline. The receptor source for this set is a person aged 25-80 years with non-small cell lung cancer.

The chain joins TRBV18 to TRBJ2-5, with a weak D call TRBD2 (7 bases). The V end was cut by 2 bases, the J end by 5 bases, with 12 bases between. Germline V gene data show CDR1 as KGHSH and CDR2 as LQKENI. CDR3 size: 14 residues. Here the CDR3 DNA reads TGTGCCAGCTCACCATCGGGGGGCCGGGAGACCCAGTACTTC. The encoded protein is CASSPSGGRETQYF.

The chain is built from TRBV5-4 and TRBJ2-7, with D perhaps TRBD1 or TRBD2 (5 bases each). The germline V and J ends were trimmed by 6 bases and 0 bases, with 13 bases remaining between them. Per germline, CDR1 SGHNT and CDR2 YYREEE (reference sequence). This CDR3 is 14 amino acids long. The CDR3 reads CASTSGTSSYEQYF. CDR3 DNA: TGTGCCAGCACCTCCGGGACCAGCTCCTACGAGCAGTACTTC.

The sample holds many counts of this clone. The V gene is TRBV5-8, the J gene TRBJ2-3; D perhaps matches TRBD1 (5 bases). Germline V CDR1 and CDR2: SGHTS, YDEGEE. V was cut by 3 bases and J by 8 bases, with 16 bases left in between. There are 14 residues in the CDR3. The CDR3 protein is CASSSIFRESTQYF. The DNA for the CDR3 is TGTGCCAGCAGCTCGATTTTCAGGGAAAGTACGCAGTATTTT. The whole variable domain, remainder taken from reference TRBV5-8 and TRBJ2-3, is EAGVTQSPTHLIKTRGQQATLRCSPISGHTSVYWYQQALGLGLQFLLWYDEGEERNRGNFPPRFSGRQFPNYSSELNVNALELEDSALYLCASSSIFRESTQYFGPGTRLTVL.

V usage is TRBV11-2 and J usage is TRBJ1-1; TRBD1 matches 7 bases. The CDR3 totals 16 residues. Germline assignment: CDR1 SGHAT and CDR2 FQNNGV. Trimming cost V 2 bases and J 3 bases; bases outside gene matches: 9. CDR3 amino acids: CASSLRQGEGDTEAFF. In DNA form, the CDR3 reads TGTGCCAGCAGCTTAAGACAGGGCGAGGGTGACACTGAAGCTTTCTTT.

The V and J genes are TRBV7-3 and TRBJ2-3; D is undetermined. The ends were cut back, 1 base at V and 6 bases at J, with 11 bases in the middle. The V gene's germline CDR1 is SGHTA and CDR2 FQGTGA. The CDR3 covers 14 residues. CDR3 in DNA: TGTGCCAGCAGCTTAAAGTACGAGAGCGATACGCAGTATTTT. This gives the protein CASSLKYESDTQYF.

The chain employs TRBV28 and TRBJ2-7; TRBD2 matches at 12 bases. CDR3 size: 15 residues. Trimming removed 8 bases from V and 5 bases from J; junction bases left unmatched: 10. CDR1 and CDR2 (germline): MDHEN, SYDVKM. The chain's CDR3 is CASGLTSGSKNEQYF. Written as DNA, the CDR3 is TGTGCCAGCGGGTTGACTAGCGGGAGTAAAAACGAGCAGTACTTC.

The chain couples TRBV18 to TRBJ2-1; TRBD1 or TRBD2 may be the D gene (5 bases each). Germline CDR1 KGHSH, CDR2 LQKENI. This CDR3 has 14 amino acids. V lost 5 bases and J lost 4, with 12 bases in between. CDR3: CASSGTATYNEQFF. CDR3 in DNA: TGTGCCAGCTCAGGGACGGCCACATACAATGAGCAGTTCTTC.

For the CDR3, the DNA is TGTGCCAGCAGCTTGCCAGGGGGCTATGGTGAGCAGTTCTTC. Protein sequence: CASSLPGGYGEQFF. The genes are TRBV5-5 and TRBJ2-1, with 8 bases lining up with TRBD1. The germline CDR1 and CDR2 sequences are SGHKS and YYEKEE (reference sequence). The CDR3 is made up of 14 amino acids. The V gene end was trimmed by 1 base and the J gene end by 9 bases; junction bases not matched to a gene: 6.

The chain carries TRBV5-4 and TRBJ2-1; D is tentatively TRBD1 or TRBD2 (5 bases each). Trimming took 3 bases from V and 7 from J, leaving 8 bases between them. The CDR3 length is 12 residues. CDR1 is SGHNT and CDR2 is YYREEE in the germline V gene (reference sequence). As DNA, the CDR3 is TGTGCCAGCAGCTCTGGGGGTAATGAGCAGTTCTTC. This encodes CASSSGGNEQFF.

Here the CDR3 DNA reads TGTGCCAGTAGTATTGGCCTAGGGTACTACGAGCAGTACTTC. Translating it yields CASSIGLGYYEQYF. The rearrangement uses TRBV19 and TRBJ2-7; the D is unclear. Looked up from germline, CDR1 is LNHDA and CDR2 is SQIVND (reference sequence). The length of the CDR3 is 14 residues. V was trimmed by 3 bases and J by 3 bases, leaving 12 bases between them.

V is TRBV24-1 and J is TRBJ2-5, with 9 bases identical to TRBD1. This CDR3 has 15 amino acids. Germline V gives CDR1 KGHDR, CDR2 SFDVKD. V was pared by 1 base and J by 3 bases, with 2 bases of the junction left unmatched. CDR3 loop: CATSDLQGAKETQYF. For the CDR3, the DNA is TGTGCCACCAGTGATTTACAGGGGGCGAAAGAGACCCAGTACTTC.

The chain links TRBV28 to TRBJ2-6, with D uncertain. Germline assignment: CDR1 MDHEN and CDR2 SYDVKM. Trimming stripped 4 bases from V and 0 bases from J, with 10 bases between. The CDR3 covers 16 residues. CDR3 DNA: TGTGCCAGCAGTTGGACGTACGACTCTGGGGCCAACGTCCTGACTTTC. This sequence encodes CASSWTYDSGANVLTF.

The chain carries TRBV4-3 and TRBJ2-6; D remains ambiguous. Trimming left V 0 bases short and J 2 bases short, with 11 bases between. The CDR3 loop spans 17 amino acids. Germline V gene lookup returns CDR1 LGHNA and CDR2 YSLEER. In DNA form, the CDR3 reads TGCGCCAGCAGCCAAGAAGTAGGCACAACTGGGGCCAACGTCCTGACTTTC. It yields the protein CASSQEVGTTGANVLTF.

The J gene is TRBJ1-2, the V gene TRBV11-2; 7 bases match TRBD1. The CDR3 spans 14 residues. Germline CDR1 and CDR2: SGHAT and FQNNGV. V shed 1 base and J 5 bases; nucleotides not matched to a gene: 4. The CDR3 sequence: CASSLGQGLYGYTF. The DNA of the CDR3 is TGTGCCAGCAGCTTAGGACAGGGACTTTATGGCTACACCTTC.

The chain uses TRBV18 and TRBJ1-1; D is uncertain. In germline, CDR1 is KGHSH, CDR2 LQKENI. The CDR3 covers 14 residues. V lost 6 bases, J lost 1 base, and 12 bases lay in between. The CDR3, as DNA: TGTGCCAGCTCTACAGCCTTCCGGAACACTGAAGCTTTCTTT. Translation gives CASSTAFRNTEAFF. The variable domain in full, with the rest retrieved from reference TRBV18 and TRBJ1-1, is NAGVMQNPRHLVRRRGQEARLRCSPMKGHSHVYWYRQLPEEGLKFMVYLQKENIIDESGMPKERFSAEFPKEGPSILRIQQVVRGDSAAYFCASSTAFRNTEAFFGQGTRLTVV.